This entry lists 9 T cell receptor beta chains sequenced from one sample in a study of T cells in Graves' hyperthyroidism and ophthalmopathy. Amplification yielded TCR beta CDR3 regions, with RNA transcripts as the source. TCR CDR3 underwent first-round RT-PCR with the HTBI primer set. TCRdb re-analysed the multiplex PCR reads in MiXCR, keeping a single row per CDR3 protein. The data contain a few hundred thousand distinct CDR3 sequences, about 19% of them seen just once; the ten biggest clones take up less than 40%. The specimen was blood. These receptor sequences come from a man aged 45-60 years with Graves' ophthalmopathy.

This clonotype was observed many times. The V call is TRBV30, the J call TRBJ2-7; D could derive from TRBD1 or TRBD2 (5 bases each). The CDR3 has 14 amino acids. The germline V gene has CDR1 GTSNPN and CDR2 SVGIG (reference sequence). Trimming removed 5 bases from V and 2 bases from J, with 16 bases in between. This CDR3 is CAWEGSAVPYEQYF. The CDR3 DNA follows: TGTGCCTGGGAGGGGTCGGCTGTCCCCTACGAGCAGTACTTC.

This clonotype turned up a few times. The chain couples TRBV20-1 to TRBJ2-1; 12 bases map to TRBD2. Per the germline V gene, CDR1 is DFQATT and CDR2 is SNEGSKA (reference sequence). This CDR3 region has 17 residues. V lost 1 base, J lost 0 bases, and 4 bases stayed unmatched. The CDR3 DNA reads TGCAGTGCTAGAGCTAGCGGGAGGGCCCACTCCTACAATGAGCAGTTCTTC. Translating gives CSARASGRAHSYNEQFF.

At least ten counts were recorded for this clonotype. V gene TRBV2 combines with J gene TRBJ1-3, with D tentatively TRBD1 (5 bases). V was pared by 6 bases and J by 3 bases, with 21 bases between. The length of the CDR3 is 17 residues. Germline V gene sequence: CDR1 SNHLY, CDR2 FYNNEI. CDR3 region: CASSFPRGPLIGNTIYF. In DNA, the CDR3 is TGTGCCAGCAGCTTCCCGAGGGGTCCCCTGATTGGAAACACCATATATTTT.

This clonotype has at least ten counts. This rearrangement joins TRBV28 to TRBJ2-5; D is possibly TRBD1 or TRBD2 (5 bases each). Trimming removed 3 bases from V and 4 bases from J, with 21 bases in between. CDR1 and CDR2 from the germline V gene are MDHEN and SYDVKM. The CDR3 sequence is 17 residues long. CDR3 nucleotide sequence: TGTGCCAGCAGTTTGGGGATCGGGACCAACTTGGGAGAGACCCAGTACTTC. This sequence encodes CASSLGIGTNLGETQYF.

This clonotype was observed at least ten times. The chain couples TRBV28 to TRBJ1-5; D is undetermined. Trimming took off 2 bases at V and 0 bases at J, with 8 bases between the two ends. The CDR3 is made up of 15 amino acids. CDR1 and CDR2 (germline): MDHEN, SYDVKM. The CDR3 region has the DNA TGTGCCAGCAGTTTAGTTTGGGGTAGCAATCAGCCCCAGCATTTT. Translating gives CASSLVWGSNQPQHF.

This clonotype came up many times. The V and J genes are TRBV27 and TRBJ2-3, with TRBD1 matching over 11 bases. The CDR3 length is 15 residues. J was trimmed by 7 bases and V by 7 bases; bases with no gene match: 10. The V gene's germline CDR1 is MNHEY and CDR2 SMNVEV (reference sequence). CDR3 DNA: TGTGCCAGCAAGCTAGCCGGGACAGGGGGGCATACGCAGTATTTT. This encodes CASKLAGTGGHTQYF.

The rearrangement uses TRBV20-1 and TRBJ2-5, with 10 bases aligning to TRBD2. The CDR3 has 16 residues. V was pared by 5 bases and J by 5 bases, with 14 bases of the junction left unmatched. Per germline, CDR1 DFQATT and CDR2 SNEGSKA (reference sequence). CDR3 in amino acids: CSAGSIAGGLGETQYF. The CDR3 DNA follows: TGCAGTGCTGGCAGTATAGCGGGAGGCCTCGGGGAGACCCAGTACTTC.

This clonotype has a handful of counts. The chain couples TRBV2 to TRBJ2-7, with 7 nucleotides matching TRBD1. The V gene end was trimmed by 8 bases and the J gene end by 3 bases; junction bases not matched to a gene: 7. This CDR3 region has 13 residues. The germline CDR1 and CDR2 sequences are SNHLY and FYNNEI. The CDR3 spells CASLSGQFYEQYF. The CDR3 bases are TGTGCCAGCTTATCGGGACAGTTCTACGAGCAGTACTTC.

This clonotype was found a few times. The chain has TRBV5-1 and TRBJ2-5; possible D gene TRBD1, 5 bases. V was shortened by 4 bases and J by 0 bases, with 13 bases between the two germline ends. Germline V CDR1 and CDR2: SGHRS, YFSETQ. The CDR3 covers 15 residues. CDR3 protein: CASSPGHRYQETQYF. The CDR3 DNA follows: TGCGCCAGCAGCCCTGGACACAGATACCAAGAGACCCAGTACTTC.